The clone carrying this T cell receptor (beta chain) was seen a handful of times. No antigen is known for it. These data come from a study of T-cell memory formation after mild COVID-19. About the research overall: TCR clusters were mostly donor specific. Notes on the study in general: Clones shrinking between day 15 and 85 showed a balanced CD4/CD8 split, and those that grew later tilted toward CD4+. Most CD4+ clones that shrank were in CM and EM, while CD8+ ones turned up in EMRA.

A 5'RACE reaction primed in the constant segment made cDNA libraries of TCR alpha and TCR beta, and these carried sample barcodes and UMIs. TCRdb reprocessed the 5' RACE reads with MiXCR, giving one entry per CDR3 protein. The repertoire consists of 250,000 to 400,000 distinct CDR3 sequences, with 13% to 15% occurring once and the leading ten covering approximately 22%. After removal of 2 bases from V and 2 bases from J, the junction contained 7 bases not matched to a gene. There are 16 residues in the CDR3. Germline V CDR1 and CDR2: SGHRS, YFSETQ. Input material: PBMCs or a T cell subset sorted from them (not recorded which). The TCR originated in a man between 18 and 35 years old who had mild COVID-19 (a few samples of this study predate the infection). Cell type and time point are not known. The V gene is TRBV5-1, the J gene TRBJ2-5, with TRBD2 matching over 9 bases. CDR3 coding DNA: TGCGCCAGCAGCTTTTTGGGACTAGCACTACAAGAGACCCAGTACTTC. Its protein product is CASSFLGLALQETQYF.